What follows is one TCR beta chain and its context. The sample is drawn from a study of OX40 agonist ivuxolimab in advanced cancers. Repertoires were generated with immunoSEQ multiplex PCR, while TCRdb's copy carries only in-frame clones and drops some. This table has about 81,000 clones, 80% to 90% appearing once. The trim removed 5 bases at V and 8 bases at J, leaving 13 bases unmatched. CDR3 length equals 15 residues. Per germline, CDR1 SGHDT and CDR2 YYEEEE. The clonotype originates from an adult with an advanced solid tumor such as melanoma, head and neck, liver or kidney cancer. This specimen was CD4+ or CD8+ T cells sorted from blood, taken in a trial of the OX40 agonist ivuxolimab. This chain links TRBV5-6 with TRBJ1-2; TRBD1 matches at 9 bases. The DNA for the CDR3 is TGTGCCAGCAGTTCAGAGGGACAGGGATTTGTCGGCTACACCTTC. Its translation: CASSSEGQGFVGYTF.